This T cell receptor (beta chain) derives from a study of beta chain features in type 1 diabetes. Worth noting for this clone: The antigen is not known.

This CDR3 comprises 16 residues. CDR1 and CDR2 (germline): SGHTA, FQGNSA. Germline trimming cut 1 base from V and 0 bases from J; bases unmatched to any gene: 2. The study's findings and limits: All four CD4+ subsets of Type 1 diabetes patients contained TCRB CDR3s that were moderately but significantly shorter. The study found fewer insertions and more deletions at VDJ junctions in type 1 diabetes patients. Naive, central memory and regulatory TCRB repertoires appeared more similar among patients than healthy donors.

All of the isolated RNA was reverse transcribed, so expressed TCRB transcripts were sequenced. Libraries were prepared by immunoSEQ multiplex PCR; TCRdb keeps only in-frame clonotypes and omits some of them. The sample comprises roughly 400,000 clones, around a tenth of which are singletons, and around 0.66% rests with the top ten. The rearrangement links TRBV7-2 to TRBJ2-2, with TRBD2 identical over 7 bases. The sequenced sample consisted of central memory CD4+ T cells from blood. The origin of this receptor is a man aged 25-45 years with type 1 diabetes. The CDR3 here is CASSLGTSANTGELFF. CDR3 DNA sequence: TGTGCCAGCAGCTTAGGTACTAGCGCGAACACCGGGGAGCTGTTTTTT.